Shown below are 30 T cell receptor beta chains from a single sample sequenced in a study of blood T cell repertoires in COVID-19. This table comes from immunoSEQ multiplex PCR, and its TCRdb copy is limited to in-frame clones, with some not included. The data contain about 190,000 clones, approximately 84% of them singletons. Sequencing was performed on PBMCs or T cells enriched from blood (not recorded which). These receptors were taken from a woman in her 30s who had recovered from COVID-19.

In this sample, this clone turned up a few times. J is TRBJ2-2 and V is TRBV7-3; D is perhaps TRBD2 (6 bases). Germline CDR1 is SGHTA and CDR2 is FQGTGA. V was cut by 4 bases and J by 1 base, with 10 bases left in between. The CDR3 covers 15 residues. In DNA form, the CDR3 reads TGTGCCAGCAGCTCTCCTAGCGAGAACACCGGGGAGCTGTTTTTT. Translation: CASSSPSENTGELFF.

This clone has a single count. The DNA of the CDR3 is TGTGCCAGCAGCCAGGCCCGGACACTCTATAATTCACCCCTCCACTTT. Translated: CASSQARTLYNSPLHF. The V call is TRBV3-1 (or the pseudogene TRBV3-2), the J call TRBJ1-6; TRBD1 is a possible D gene (5 bases). The CDR3 is made up of 16 amino acids. With 3 bases removed from V and 3 bases from J, the gap between germline ends came to 12 bases. Germline V CDR1 and CDR2: LGHDT, YNNKEL (reference sequence).

This clone has just a few counts. The chain links TRBV25-1 to TRBJ2-7; no reliable D call. Germline assignment: CDR1 MGHDK and CDR2 SYGVNS. V was trimmed by 8 bases and J by 0 bases, leaving 17 bases between them. This CDR3 is built from 15 residues. CDR3 DNA: TGTGCCAGCTCTTCGACCCGGTCGGGCTCCTACGAGCAGTACTTC. Residues: CASSSTRSGSYEQYF.

The gene calls are TRBV15 and TRBJ1-3; D not certain. V shed 5 bases and J shed 4 bases, with 18 bases lying between them. The germline CDR1 and CDR2 sequences are LNHNV and YYDKDF (reference sequence). The CDR3 extends over 16 amino acids. CDR3 nucleotide sequence: TGTGCCACCAGCCGCGTGCGGGCGGCGGTGGGAAACACCATATATTTT. Amino acid sequence: CATSRVRAAVGNTIYF.

The chain has TRBV28 and TRBJ2-2; 12 bases are a match to TRBD1. J was trimmed by 3 bases and V by 6 bases; bases with no gene match: 2. CDR3 length: 15 residues. The germline V gene encodes CDR1 MDHEN and CDR2 SYDVKM. The CDR3 sequence is CASRGQGADTGELFF. The CDR3 coding sequence is TGTGCCAGCAGGGGACAGGGGGCGGACACCGGGGAGCTGTTTTTT.

The V call is TRBV2, the J call TRBJ2-3, with a weak D call TRBD2 (5 bases). The CDR3 runs 15 residues. The V and J ends lost 5 bases and 5 bases respectively, with 17 bases between them. Looked up from germline, CDR1 is SNHLY and CDR2 is FYNNEI. This chain's CDR3 is CASSLTRLREDTQYF. CDR3 nucleotide sequence: TGTGCCAGCAGTCTAACACGACTAAGGGAAGATACGCAGTATTTT.

V usage is TRBV5-4 and J usage is TRBJ1-4; D perhaps matches TRBD1 (5 bases). From germline, CDR1 is SGHNT and CDR2 YYREEE (reference sequence). This CDR3 has 14 residues. V lost 4 bases to trimming and J lost 6 bases, with 13 bases between them. The CDR3 sequence: CASSTIRGDEKLFF. CDR3 nucleotides: TGTGCCAGCAGCACAATTCGGGGGGATGAAAAACTGTTTTTT.

The gene calls are TRBV7-9 and TRBJ2-1; 9 bases are a match to TRBD2. The CDR3 runs 17 residues. The germline V gene has CDR1 SEHNR and CDR2 FQNEAQ (reference sequence). The trim removed 7 bases at V and 0 bases at J, leaving 10 bases unmatched. CDR3 bases: TGTGCCAGCATCCAAAACCAGGGACTAGCCTCCTACAATGAGCAGTTCTTC. It encodes CASIQNQGLASYNEQFF.

In its sample, this clone was seen once. The chain combines TRBV30 with TRBJ1-5; 7 positions match TRBD1. The CDR3 extends over 13 amino acids. Germline V gene lookup returns CDR1 GTSNPN and CDR2 SVGIG (reference sequence). V trimming: 2 bases; J trimming: 5 bases; junction bases outside the gene matches: 3. The CDR3 region is CAWSKGGHQPQHF. The CDR3, as DNA: TGTGCCTGGAGTAAAGGGGGCCATCAGCCCCAGCATTTT.

This rearrangement joins TRBV11-2 to TRBJ1-6, with D perhaps TRBD1 (5 bases). Trimming removed 3 bases at V and 6 bases at J, with 12 bases between. Germline V gene sequence: CDR1 SGHAT, CDR2 FQNNGV. This CDR3 is 15 amino acids long. In nucleotides, the CDR3 is TGTGCCAGCAGCTTCAAGGGGCTGTCTAATTCACCCCTCCACTTT. As protein: CASSFKGLSNSPLHF.

At least ten counts were recorded for this clone. The chain employs TRBV7-9 and TRBJ2-7; 7 nucleotides align to TRBD1. The length of the CDR3 is 14 residues. Germline V lookup: CDR1 SEHNR, CDR2 FQNEAQ (reference sequence). V lost 4 bases to trimming and J lost 7 bases; unmatched junction nucleotides: 10. The CDR3 coding sequence is TGTGCCAGCAGCTCGGCGGACAGGCTGTTTGAGCAGTACTTC. This encodes CASSSADRLFEQYF.

The chain links TRBV28 to TRBJ2-5; D ambiguous. Germline CDR1 and CDR2: MDHEN and SYDVKM. This CDR3 region has 13 residues. Between the trimmed V and J ends, which lost 5 bases and 5 bases, there was a span of 12 bases. CDR3 region: CASSTPKRETQYF. DNA of the CDR3: TGTGCCAGCAGTACACCAAAGAGGGAGACCCAGTACTTC.

The chain combines TRBV5-6 with TRBJ2-7; 7 bases agree with TRBD1. The germline V gene has CDR1 SGHDT and CDR2 YYEEEE. V was clipped by 0 bases and J by 2 bases; unmatched bases: 5. The CDR3 covers 15 residues. The CDR3: CASSLVQGFPYEQYF. The DNA for the CDR3 is TGTGCCAGCAGCTTGGTACAGGGGTTCCCCTACGAGCAGTACTTC.

The chain combines TRBV10-3 with TRBJ2-5, with 8 positions matching TRBD2. V lost 2 bases, J lost 5 bases, and 13 bases stayed unmatched. This CDR3 spans 17 amino acids. Looked up from germline, CDR1 is ENHRY and CDR2 is SYGVKD. The CDR3, as DNA: TGTGCCATCAGTGAGCGAAGGGGACTAGGGGGAGAGGAGACCCAGTACTTC. This codes for CAISERRGLGGEETQYF.

This chain uses TRBV18 with TRBJ1-4; no definite D call. The germline V gene encodes CDR1 KGHSH and CDR2 LQKENI. Trimming took off 0 bases at V and 1 base at J, with 6 bases between the two ends. This CDR3 has 15 amino acids. CDR3: CASSPPQETNEKLFF. As DNA, the CDR3 is TGTGCCAGCTCACCACCCCAGGAAACTAATGAAAAACTGTTTTTT.

The J gene is TRBJ2-7, the V gene TRBV5-4; TRBD2 matches 13 bases. The germline V gene encodes CDR1 SGHNT and CDR2 YYREEE (reference sequence). Germline trimming cut 4 bases from V and 5 bases from J; bases unmatched to any gene: 6. CDR3 length: 15 residues. This chain's CDR3 is CASSTTSGRFHEQYF. The CDR3, as DNA: TGTGCCAGCAGCACGACTAGCGGGAGGTTCCACGAGCAGTACTTC.

The CDR3 sequence: CASSSGSGGTYEQYF. CDR3 coding DNA: TGTGCCAGCAGTTCTGGTAGCGGGGGTACCTACGAGCAGTACTTC. The V call is TRBV28, the J call TRBJ2-7; 9 bases fit TRBD2. Germline CDR1 reads MDHEN; CDR2 reads SYDVKM. The J segment lost 2 bases and the V segment lost 4 bases, leaving 6 bases of the junction unmatched. CDR3 length: 15 residues.

The chain uses TRBV30 and TRBJ1-2; no reliable D call. Germline CDR1 GTSNPN, CDR2 SVGIG (reference sequence). The V gene lost 2 bases and the J gene lost 8 bases, with 9 bases spanning the gap. The CDR3 is 11 amino acids. In DNA form, the CDR3 reads TGTGCCTGGAGTCCCATCAAAGGCTACACCTTC. This translates into CAWSPIKGYTF.

This sequence joins TRBV19 and TRBJ2-5; 13 bases fit TRBD2. J lost 3 bases, V lost 6 bases, and 13 bases had no gene match. Germline V gene data show CDR1 as LNHDA and CDR2 as SQIVND (reference sequence). The CDR3 length is 18 residues. The CDR3 nucleotides are TGTGCCAGTAGGGGGGGACTAGCGGGACCCGCGGGTAAAGAGACCCAGTACTTC. Encoded protein: CASRGGLAGPAGKETQYF. Variable domain in full (rest from reference TRBV19 and TRBJ2-5): DGGITQSPKYLFRKEGQNVTLSCEQNLNHDAMYWYRQDPGQGLRLIYYSQIVNDFQKGDIAEGYSVSREKKESFPLTVTSAQKNPTAFYLCASRGGLAGPAGKETQYFGPGTRLLVL.

This clone was observed once. The rearrangement links TRBV28 to TRBJ2-4; 12 bases agree with TRBD1. The CDR3 spans 14 residues. V was clipped by 10 bases and J by 7 bases; unmatched bases: 8. Germline CDR1 reads MDHEN; CDR2 reads SYDVKM. DNA for the CDR3: TGTGCCACCGAGGGGACAGGGGGCTCGAACATTCAGTACTTC. Translating it yields CATEGTGGSNIQYF.

This rearrangement joins TRBV3-1 (or the pseudogene TRBV3-2) to TRBJ2-5; 7 nucleotides align to TRBD2. The junction had 9 bases not matched to a gene; V was cut back by 4 bases and J by 4 bases. Per the germline V gene, CDR1 is LGHDT and CDR2 is YNNKEL (reference sequence). This CDR3 has 15 residues. The CDR3 protein is CASSLAGPFIETQYF. The CDR3 DNA follows: TGTGCCAGCAGCCTAGCGGGTCCCTTCATAGAGACCCAGTACTTC.

This chain connects TRBV6-1 to TRBJ1-2, with 9 positions matching TRBD1. The CDR3 is 16 amino acids. J was trimmed by 4 bases and V by 2 bases; bases with no gene match: 8. Germline loops: CDR1 MNHNS, CDR2 SASEGT. CDR3 residues: CASSELSGQGFYGYTF. The CDR3, as DNA: TGTGCCAGCAGTGAATTGTCGGGACAGGGATTCTATGGCTACACCTTC.

For this clone: Distinct nucleotide sequences in the sample also encode this CDR3. Written as DNA, the CDR3 is TGTGCCAGCAGCTGGACAGTAAACACTGAAGCTTTCTTT. It translates to CASSWTVNTEAFF. This rearrangement joins TRBV28 to TRBJ1-1, with D perhaps matching TRBD1 (6 bases). Germline V CDR1 and CDR2: MDHEN, SYDVKM. The CDR3 totals 13 residues. Trimming pared 6 bases from V and 2 bases from J, leaving 10 bases between.

The chain recombines TRBV5-1 with TRBJ2-5, with D tentatively TRBD2 (6 bases). The CDR3 runs to 15 residues. Germline lookup yields CDR1 SGHRS and CDR2 YFSETQ. The V end was cut by 0 bases, the J end by 7 bases, with 16 bases between. CDR3 DNA: TGCGCCAGCAGCTTGGTGGGAGGCGATGGGGGGACCCAGTACTTC. Encoded protein: CASSLVGGDGGTQYF.

This chain joins TRBV5-1 and TRBJ2-3; TRBD2 matches at 9 bases. With 1 base clipped from V and 4 bases from J, the junction kept 10 bases outside the gene matches. From germline, CDR1 is SGHRS and CDR2 YFSETQ. There are 17 residues in the CDR3. The CDR3 sequence is CASSLTGGRASADTQYF. CDR3 sequence (DNA): TGCGCCAGCAGCTTGACTGGCGGGAGGGCAAGTGCAGATACGCAGTATTTT.

The chain employs TRBV28 and TRBJ1-2, with 8 positions matching TRBD1. Per germline, CDR1 MDHEN and CDR2 SYDVKM. The junction had 13 bases not matched to a gene; V was cut back by 5 bases and J by 5 bases. This CDR3 has 16 amino acids. The CDR3 reads CASSGRQGPLDYGYTF. For the CDR3, the DNA is TGTGCCAGCAGTGGCCGACAGGGGCCTCTTGATTATGGCTACACCTTC.

About this clone itself: Because the CDR3's place on the DNA is in doubt, the DNA is left out and the CDR3 is given as listed by TCRdb. The chain joins TRBV12-5 to TRBJ2-5; TRBD2, as called in the table, went unchecked against the DNA. Germline-derived CDR1 and CDR2 are LGHNT and FRNRAP. The CDR3 spans 12 amino acids, including both terminal residues. The CDR3: CASGLERETQYF.

This clone was counted a few times. This rearrangement joins TRBV4-2 to TRBJ2-7, with 13 bases lining up with TRBD2. Germline assignment: CDR1 LGHNA and CDR2 YNFKEQ. CDR3 length: 19 residues. V shed 0 bases, J shed 3 bases, and the junction held 11 bases outside the gene matches. The CDR3: CASSQDLGLAGDRGYEQYF. For the CDR3, the DNA is TGTGCCAGCAGCCAAGATCTCGGACTAGCGGGAGATCGGGGCTACGAGCAGTACTTC.

V usage is TRBV7-9 and J usage is TRBJ2-1, with 12 bases fitting TRBD1. Germline V gives CDR1 SEHNR, CDR2 FQNEAQ (reference sequence). V lost 4 bases and J lost 4; bases outside the gene matches: 14. CDR3 length equals 19 residues. CDR3 in amino acids: CASSSRPGTGGWRYNEQFF. The CDR3 DNA reads TGTGCCAGCAGCTCTCGTCCCGGGACAGGGGGCTGGAGGTACAATGAGCAGTTCTTC.

The chain combines TRBV24-1 with TRBJ2-7; D possibly corresponds to TRBD1 (6 bases). The CDR3 length is 13 residues. V was shortened by 5 bases and J by 6 bases, with 13 bases between the two germline ends. Germline V gene sequence: CDR1 KGHDR, CDR2 SFDVKD. As DNA, the CDR3 is TGTGCCACCAGTGGTGGGGGCAGGGGCGAGCAGTACTTC. Translation: CATSGGGRGEQYF.